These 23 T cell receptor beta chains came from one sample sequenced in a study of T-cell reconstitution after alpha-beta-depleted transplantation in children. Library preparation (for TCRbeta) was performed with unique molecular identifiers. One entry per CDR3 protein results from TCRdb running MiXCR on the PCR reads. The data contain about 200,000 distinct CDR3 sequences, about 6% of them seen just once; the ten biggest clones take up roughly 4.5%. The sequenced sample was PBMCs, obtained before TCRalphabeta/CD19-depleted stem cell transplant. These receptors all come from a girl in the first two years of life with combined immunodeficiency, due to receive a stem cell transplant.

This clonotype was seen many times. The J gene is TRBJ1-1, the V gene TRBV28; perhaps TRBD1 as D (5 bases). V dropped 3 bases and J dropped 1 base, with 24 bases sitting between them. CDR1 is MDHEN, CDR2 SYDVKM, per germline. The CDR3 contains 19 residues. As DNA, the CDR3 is TGTGCCAGCAGTTTTTTAGTCCTTGATTCGGGGGGGGAGAACACTGAAGCTTTCTTT. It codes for CASSFLVLDSGGENTEAFF.

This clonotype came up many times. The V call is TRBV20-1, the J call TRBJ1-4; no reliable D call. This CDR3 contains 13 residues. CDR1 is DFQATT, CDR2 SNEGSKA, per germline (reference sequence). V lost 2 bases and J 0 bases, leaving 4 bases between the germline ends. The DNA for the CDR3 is TGCAGTGCTAGATCCACAACTAATGAAAAACTGTTTTTT. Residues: CSARSTTNEKLFF.

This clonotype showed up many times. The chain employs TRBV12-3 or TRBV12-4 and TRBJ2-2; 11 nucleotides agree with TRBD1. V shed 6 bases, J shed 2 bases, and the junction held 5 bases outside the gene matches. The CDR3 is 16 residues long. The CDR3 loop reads CASSRGTGGNTGELFF. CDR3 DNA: TGTGCCAGCAGCCGAGGGACAGGGGGTAACACCGGGGAGCTGTTTTTT.

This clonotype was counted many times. CDR3 protein: CSVTKTYEQYF. CDR3 sequence (DNA): TGCAGCGTGACGAAGACCTACGAGCAGTACTTC. The genes are TRBV29-1 and TRBJ2-7, with D uncertain. Between the trimmed V and J ends, which lost 6 bases and 2 bases, there was a span of 8 bases. CDR3 length: 11 residues. Germline CDR1 and CDR2: SQVTM and ANQGSEA.

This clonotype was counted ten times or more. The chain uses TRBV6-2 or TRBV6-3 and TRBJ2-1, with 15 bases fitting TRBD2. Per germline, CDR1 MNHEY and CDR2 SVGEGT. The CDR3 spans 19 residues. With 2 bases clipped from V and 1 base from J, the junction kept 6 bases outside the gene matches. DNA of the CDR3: TGTGCCAGCAGTTACCCCGGACTAGCGGGAGGGAAATCCTACAATGAGCAGTTCTTC. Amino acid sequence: CASSYPGLAGGKSYNEQFF.

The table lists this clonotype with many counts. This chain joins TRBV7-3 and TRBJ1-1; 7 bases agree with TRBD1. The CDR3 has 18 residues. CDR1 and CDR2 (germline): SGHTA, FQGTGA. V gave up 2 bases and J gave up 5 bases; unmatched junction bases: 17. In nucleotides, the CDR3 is TGTGCCAGCAGCTTAGAAGTTCTAACAGGGGCGCGGTGGACTGAAGCTTTCTTT. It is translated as CASSLEVLTGARWTEAFF.

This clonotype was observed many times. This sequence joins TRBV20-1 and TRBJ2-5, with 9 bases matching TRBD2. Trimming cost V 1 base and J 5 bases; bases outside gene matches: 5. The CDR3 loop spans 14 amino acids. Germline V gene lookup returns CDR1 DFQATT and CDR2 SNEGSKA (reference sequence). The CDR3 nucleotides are TGCAGTGCTAGAGTGCCTAGCGGGACGGAGACCCAGTACTTC. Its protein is CSARVPSGTETQYF.

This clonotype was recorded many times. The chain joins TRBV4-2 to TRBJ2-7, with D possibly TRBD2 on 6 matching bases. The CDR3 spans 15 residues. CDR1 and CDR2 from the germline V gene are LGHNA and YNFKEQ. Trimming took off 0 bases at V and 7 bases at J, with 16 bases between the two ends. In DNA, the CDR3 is TGTGCCAGCAGCCAAGAAGAAGCGGCGGGGACGGAGCAGTACTTC. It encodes CASSQEEAAGTEQYF.

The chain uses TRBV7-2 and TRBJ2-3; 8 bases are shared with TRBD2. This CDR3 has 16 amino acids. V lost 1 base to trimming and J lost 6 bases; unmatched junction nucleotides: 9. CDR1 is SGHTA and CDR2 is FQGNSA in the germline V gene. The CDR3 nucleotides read TGTGCCAGCAGCTTAGTGGGGGGACTAGTGATCGATACGCAGTATTTT. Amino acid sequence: CASSLVGGLVIDTQYF. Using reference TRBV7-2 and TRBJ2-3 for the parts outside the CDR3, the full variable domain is GAGVSQSPSNKVTEKGKDVELRCDPISGHTALYWYRQSLGQGLEFLIYFQGNSAPDKSGLPSDRFSAERTGGSVSTLTIQRTQQEDSAVYLCASSLVGGLVIDTQYFGPGTRLTVL.

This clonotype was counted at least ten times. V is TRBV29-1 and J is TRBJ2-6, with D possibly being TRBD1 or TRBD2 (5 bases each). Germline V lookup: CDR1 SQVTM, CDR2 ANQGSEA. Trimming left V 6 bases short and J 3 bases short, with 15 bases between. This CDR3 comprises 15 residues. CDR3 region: CSVSPGPLGANVLTF. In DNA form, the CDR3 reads TGCAGCGTATCCCCGGGGCCCCTTGGGGCCAACGTCCTGACTTTC. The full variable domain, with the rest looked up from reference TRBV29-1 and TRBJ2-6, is SAVISQKPSRDICQRGTSLTIQCQVDSQVTMMFWYRQQPGQSLTLIATANQGSEATYESGFVIDKFPISRPNLTFSTLTVSNMSPEDSSIYLCSVSPGPLGANVLTFGAGSRLTVL.

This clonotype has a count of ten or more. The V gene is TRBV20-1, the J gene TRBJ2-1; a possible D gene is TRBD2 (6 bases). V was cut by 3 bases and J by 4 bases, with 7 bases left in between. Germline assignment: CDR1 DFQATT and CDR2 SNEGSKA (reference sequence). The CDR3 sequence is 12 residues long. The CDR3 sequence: CSASGRYNEQFF. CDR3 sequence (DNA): TGCAGTGCTAGCGGGAGATACAATGAGCAGTTCTTC.

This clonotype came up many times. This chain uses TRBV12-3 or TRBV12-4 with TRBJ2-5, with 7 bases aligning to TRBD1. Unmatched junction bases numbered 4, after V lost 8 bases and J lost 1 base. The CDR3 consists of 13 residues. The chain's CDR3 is CASSRDSQETQYF. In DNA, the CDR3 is TGTGCCAGCTCCCGGGACAGCCAAGAGACCCAGTACTTC.

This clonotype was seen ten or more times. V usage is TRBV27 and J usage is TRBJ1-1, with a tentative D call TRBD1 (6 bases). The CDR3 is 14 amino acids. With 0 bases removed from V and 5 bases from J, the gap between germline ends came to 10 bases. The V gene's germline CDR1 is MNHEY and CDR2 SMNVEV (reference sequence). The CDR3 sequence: CASSLSGGETEAFF. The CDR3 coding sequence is TGTGCCAGCAGTTTATCCGGGGGCGAAACTGAAGCTTTCTTT.

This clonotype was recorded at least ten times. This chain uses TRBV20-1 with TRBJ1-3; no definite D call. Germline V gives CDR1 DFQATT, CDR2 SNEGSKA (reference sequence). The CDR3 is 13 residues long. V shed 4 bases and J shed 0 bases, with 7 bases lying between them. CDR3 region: CSAIGNSGNTIYF. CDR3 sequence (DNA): TGCAGTGCTATTGGGAACTCTGGAAACACCATATATTTT.

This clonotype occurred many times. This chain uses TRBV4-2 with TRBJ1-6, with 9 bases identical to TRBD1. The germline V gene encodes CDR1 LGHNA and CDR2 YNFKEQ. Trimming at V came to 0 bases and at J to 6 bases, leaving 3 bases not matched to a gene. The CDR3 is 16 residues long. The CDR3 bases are TGTGCCAGCAGCCAAGATGGGACAGGGCCTAATTCACCCCTCCACTTT. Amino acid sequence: CASSQDGTGPNSPLHF.

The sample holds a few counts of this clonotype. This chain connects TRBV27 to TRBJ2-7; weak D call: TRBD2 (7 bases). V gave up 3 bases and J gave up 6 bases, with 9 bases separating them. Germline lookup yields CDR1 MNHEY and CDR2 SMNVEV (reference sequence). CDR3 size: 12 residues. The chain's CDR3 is CASSFGGPEQYF. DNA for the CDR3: TGTGCCAGCAGTTTCGGGGGGCCCGAGCAGTACTTC.

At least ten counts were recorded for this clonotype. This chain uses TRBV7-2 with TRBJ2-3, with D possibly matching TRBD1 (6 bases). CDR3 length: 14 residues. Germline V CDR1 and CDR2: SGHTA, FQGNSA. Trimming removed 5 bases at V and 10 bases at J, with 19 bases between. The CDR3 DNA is TGTGCCAGCAGCCCACCGGGACAACCATCTCCGCAGTATTTT. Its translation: CASSPPGQPSPQYF. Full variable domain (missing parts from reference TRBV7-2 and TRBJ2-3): GAGVSQSPSNKVTEKGKDVELRCDPISGHTALYWYRQSLGQGLEFLIYFQGNSAPDKSGLPSDRFSAERTGGSVSTLTIQRTQQEDSAVYLCASSPPGQPSPQYFGPGTRLTVL.

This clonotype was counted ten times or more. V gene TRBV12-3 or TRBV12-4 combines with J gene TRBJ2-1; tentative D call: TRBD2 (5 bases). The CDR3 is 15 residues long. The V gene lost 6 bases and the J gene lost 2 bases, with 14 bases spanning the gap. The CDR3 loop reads CASSREAAAYNEQFF. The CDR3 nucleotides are TGTGCCAGCAGCCGCGAAGCGGCCGCCTACAATGAGCAGTTCTTC.

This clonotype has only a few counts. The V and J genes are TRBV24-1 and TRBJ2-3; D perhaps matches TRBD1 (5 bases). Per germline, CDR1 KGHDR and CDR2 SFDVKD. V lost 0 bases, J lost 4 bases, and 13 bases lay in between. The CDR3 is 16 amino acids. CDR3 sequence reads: CATSDLVGGAADTQYF. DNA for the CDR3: TGTGCCACCAGTGATTTGGTGGGTGGGGCCGCAGATACGCAGTATTTT.

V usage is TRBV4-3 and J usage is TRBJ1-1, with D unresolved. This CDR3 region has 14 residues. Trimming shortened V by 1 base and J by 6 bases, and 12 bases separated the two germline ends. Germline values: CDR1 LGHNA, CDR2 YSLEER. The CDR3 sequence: CASSQGGSVSEAFF. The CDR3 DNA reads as TGCGCCAGCAGCCAAGGGGGTTCGGTTTCTGAAGCTTTCTTT.

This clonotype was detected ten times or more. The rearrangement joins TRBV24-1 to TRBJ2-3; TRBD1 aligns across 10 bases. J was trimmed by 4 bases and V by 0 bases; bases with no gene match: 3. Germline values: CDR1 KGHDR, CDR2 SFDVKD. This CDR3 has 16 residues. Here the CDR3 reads CATSDLDRGPADTQYF. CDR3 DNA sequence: TGTGCCACCAGTGATTTGGACAGGGGGCCGGCAGATACGCAGTATTTT.

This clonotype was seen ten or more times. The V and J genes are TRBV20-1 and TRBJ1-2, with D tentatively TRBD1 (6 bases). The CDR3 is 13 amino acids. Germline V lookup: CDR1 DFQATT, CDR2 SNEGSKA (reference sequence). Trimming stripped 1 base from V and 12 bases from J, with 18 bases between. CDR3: CSARGEGGGSNTF. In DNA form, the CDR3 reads TGCAGTGCTAGAGGGGAGGGAGGGGGGTCTAACACCTTC.

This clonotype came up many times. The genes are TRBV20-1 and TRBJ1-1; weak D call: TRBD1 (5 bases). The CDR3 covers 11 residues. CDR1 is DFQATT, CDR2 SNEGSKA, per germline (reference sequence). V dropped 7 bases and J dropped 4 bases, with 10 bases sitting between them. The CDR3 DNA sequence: TGCAGTGGGGACTTATTCACTGAAGCTTTCTTT. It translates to CSGDLFTEAFF.